A selection of T cell receptor beta chains follows, all from one sample in a study of cytomegalovirus exposure and HLA in healthy donors. Data came from immunoSEQ multiplex PCR; TCRdb stores just in-frame clones and leaves some out. The sample includes some 160,000 clones, under 90% seen only once; the top ten take about 2.6%. Sequenced sample: PBMCs. These receptors were taken from a boy aged 2-15 years in good health and CMV-seronegative. Both conserved end residues are part of each CDR3. The D gene is left open where the match is weak. The size of a clone is reported for some rows only, either as once, few or many, or as a class for expanded clones.

abundance	v_gene	d_gene	j_gene	CDR3aa	CDR3nt
-	TRBV9	TRBD1	TRBJ1-4	CGRSPHTTGGGEKLFF	TGTGGCAGAAGCCCGCATACGACAGGGGGTGGAGAAAAACTGTTTTTT
-	TRBV30	-	TRBJ2-7	CAWSDGDNHEQYF	TGTGCCTGGAGTGACGGGGACAACCACGAGCAGTACTTC
few	TRBV4-2	-	TRBJ1-2	CASSQEEGRVGGYTF	TGTGCCAGCAGCCAAGAGGAGGGCAGGGTGGGTGGCTACACCTTC
-	TRBV19	-	TRBJ1-3	CASRRESHTIYF	TGTGCCAGTAGAAGGGAGAGCCACACCATATATTTT
-	TRBV21-1	-	TRBJ2-2	CASSDFRDRVNTGELFF	TGTGCCAGCAGCGACTTCCGGGACAGGGTGAACACCGGGGAGCTGTTTTTT
-	TRBV5-1	TRBD1	TRBJ2-7	CASSLDQGADYEQYF	TGCGCCAGCAGCTTGGACCAGGGGGCGGACTACGAGCAGTACTTC
-	TRBV12-5	TRBD1	TRBJ2-1	CASGLGQGVYNEQFF	TGTGCTAGTGGTTTGGGACAGGGGGTCTACAATGAGCAGTTCTTC
-	TRBV5-1	-	TRBJ2-5	CASPGGRGLGQETQYF	TGCGCCAGCCCCGGGGGTAGGGGACTGGGACAAGAGACCCAGTACTTC
-	TRBV15	-	TRBJ1-2	CATSRVDLPSYGYTF	TGTGCCACCAGCAGAGTAGACCTCCCTAGCTATGGCTACACCTTC
-	TRBV7-2	TRBD1	TRBJ1-6	CASSSSSFDPGQGRSPLHF	TGTGCCAGCAGCTCTAGTTCCTTTGACCCGGGACAGGGGCGATCACCCCTCCACTTT
once	TRBV7-9	-	TRBJ2-3	CSSSLSLGVRTDTQYF	TGTTCCAGCAGCTTAAGTCTAGGTGTTCGGACAGATACGCAGTATTTT
few	TRBV5-5	-	TRBJ1-5	CASSLDRPHSNQPQHF	TGTGCCAGCAGCTTGGACAGGCCTCATAGCAATCAGCCCCAGCATTTT
-	TRBV5-4	TRBD1	TRBJ1-2	CASSYGQGGGSNYGYTF	TGTGCCAGCAGCTACGGACAGGGCGGGGGATCTAACTATGGCTACACCTTC
once	TRBV7-3	TRBD2	TRBJ2-7	CASSPKGGGAYSYEQYF	TGTGCCAGCAGCCCTAAGGGCGGGGGGGCATATTCGTACGAGCAGTACTTC
-	TRBV6-6	-	TRBJ1-1	CASSWGRGAKAEAFF	TGTGCCAGCAGTTGGGGGAGGGGGGCGAAGGCTGAAGCTTTCTTT
-	TRBV29-1	-	TRBJ2-3	CSVDSTDTQYF	TGCAGCGTTGATTCTACAGATACGCAGTATTTT
-	TRBV19	-	TRBJ1-5	CASSSWARGNQPQHF	TGTGCCAGTAGTAGTTGGGCCAGGGGCAATCAGCCCCAGCATTTT
-	TRBV7-2	-	TRBJ1-6	CASSLVRGWSPLHF	TGTGCCAGCAGCTTAGTACGCGGGTGGTCACCCCTCCACTTT
-	TRBV5-4	-	TRBJ1-3	CASSTAGLPGNTIYF	TGTGCCAGCAGCACCGCAGGTCTTCCTGGAAACACCATATATTTT
-	TRBV6-5	-	TRBJ2-3	CASSYSAGHTDTQYF	TGTGCCAGCAGTTACTCGGCGGGCCACACAGATACGCAGTATTTT
-	TRBV7-6	-	TRBJ2-1	CASSLALRTGNYNEQFF	TGTGCCAGCAGCTTAGCGTTACGGACGGGGAACTACAATGAGCAGTTCTTC
-	TRBV27	TRBD1	TRBJ1-4	CASSLRLITGGEKLFF	TGTGCCAGCAGTTTAAGGCTCATAACAGGGGGCGAAAAACTGTTTTTT
few	TRBV6-1	-	TRBJ2-7	CAGALVQGSYEQYF	TGTGCCGGAGCCCTTGTTCAGGGATCCTACGAGCAGTACTTC
-	TRBV7-2	TRBD2	TRBJ2-1	CASSFRTSGINEQFF	TGTGCCAGCAGCTTCCGGACTAGCGGGATCAATGAGCAGTTCTTC
-	TRBV27	TRBD1	TRBJ1-2	CASSPGDSIYYGYTF	TGTGCCAGCAGTCCCGGGGACAGCATCTACTATGGCTACACCTTC
-	TRBV6-1	TRBD1	TRBJ2-7	CASVTGGHRQQYF	TGTGCCAGTGTGACAGGGGGCCACCGCCAGCAGTACTTC
-	TRBV15	TRBD2	TRBJ2-3	CATSTPAGGNGGTDTQYF	TGTGCCACCAGCACCCCAGCGGGGGGGAACGGAGGCACAGATACGCAGTATTTT
once	TRBV27	TRBD2	TRBJ2-7	CASSLASGREQYF	TGTGCCAGCAGTTTGGCTAGCGGGAGGGAGCAGTACTTC
-	TRBV29-1	-	TRBJ1-2	CSVELNYGYTF	TGCAGCGTTGAACTTAACTATGGCTACACCTTC
-	TRBV6-1	TRBD1	TRBJ1-2	CASSGTQTQGASYYGYTF	TGTGCCAGCAGTGGAACCCAAACGCAGGGGGCCTCCTACTATGGCTACACCTTC
few	TRBV7-9	TRBD1	TRBJ1-4	CASSLGGQGNEKLFF	TGTGCCAGCAGCTTAGGAGGACAGGGGAATGAAAAACTGTTTTTT
-	TRBV7-3	TRBD1	TRBJ2-4	CASSSRQGNIQYF	TGTGCCAGCAGCTCCAGACAGGGAAACATTCAGTACTTC
few	TRBV5-1	TRBD1	TRBJ1-1	CASSLIRGTEAFF	TGCGCCAGCAGCTTGATCAGGGGGACTGAAGCTTTCTTT
once	TRBV19	-	TRBJ2-5	CASSGLFEETQYF	TGTGCCAGTAGTGGGCTTTTTGAGGAGACCCAGTACTTC